One and the same sample provided the 26 T cell receptor beta chains below, sequenced in a study of cytomegalovirus exposure and HLA in healthy donors (dated by TCRdb to about 2017). The method behind the library was the immunoSEQ multiplex PCR assay. For the multiplex PCR, a mixture combining 60 forward primers for TCR Vbeta segments and 13 reverse primers for TCR Jbeta segments was used. The source is immuneACCESS, and TCRdb retained only in-frame sequences with V and J called. Part of the clones is not carried over; for the studies checked, unresolved V genes explain less than half of this, and the remainder is unexplained. The table for this sample lists about 140,000 clones; 73% of them were counted only once. In total, the top ten clones hold approximately 15% of the sample. Sequenced: PBMCs. The receptors here all came from a human donor in good health.

The chain links TRBV5-1 to TRBJ2-7; 13 bases are shared with TRBD2. Unmatched junction bases numbered 8, after V lost 4 bases and J lost 4 bases. Germline V lookup: CDR1 SGHRS, CDR2 YFSETQ. This CDR3 spans 16 amino acids. CDR3 sequence reads: CASSPSGTSGMYEQYF. The CDR3, as DNA: TGCGCCAGCAGCCCCTCCGGGACTAGCGGGATGTACGAGCAGTACTTC.

This clone was recorded a few times. V gene TRBV20-1 combines with J gene TRBJ1-1; TRBD1 matches at 7 bases. Germline V gene lookup returns CDR1 DFQATT and CDR2 SNEGSKA (reference sequence). The CDR3 is 11 amino acids. The CDR3 sequence is CTKQGITEAFF. Here the CDR3 DNA reads TGCACAAAACAGGGGATCACTGAAGCTTTCTTT.

This rearrangement joins TRBV10-3 to TRBJ1-1; D perhaps matches TRBD1 (6 bases). Trimming shortened V by 11 bases and J by 0 bases, and 16 bases separated the two germline ends. Per the germline V gene, CDR1 is ENHRY and CDR2 is SYGVKD. This CDR3 is built from 14 residues. This CDR3 reads CAAGGPPMNTEAFF. The CDR3 DNA reads TGTGCCGCCGGGGGGCCGCCCATGAACACTGAAGCTTTCTTT.

The chain employs TRBV4-2 and TRBJ2-6; tentative D call: TRBD1 (5 bases). This CDR3 region has 12 residues. Germline V gives CDR1 LGHNA, CDR2 YNFKEQ. Trimming cost V 8 bases and J 4 bases, with 6 bases left between them. The CDR3 region is CASGQGANVLTF. DNA for the CDR3: TGTGCCAGCGGACAAGGGGCCAACGTCCTGACTTTC.

The CDR3, as DNA: TGTGCCAGCAGCTTAAGGCTAGCGGGAGATCGGCAGTACTTC. Translation: CASSLRLAGDRQYF. The chain has TRBV7-2 and TRBJ2-7; 10 bases match TRBD2. V lost 2 bases to trimming and J lost 9 bases; unmatched junction nucleotides: 7. This CDR3 spans 14 amino acids. Looked up from germline, CDR1 is SGHTA and CDR2 is FQGNSA.

A single count supports this clone. The chain has TRBV28 and TRBJ1-2; 7 nucleotides line up with TRBD1. This CDR3 region has 15 residues. V trimming: 6 bases; J trimming: 0 bases; junction bases outside the gene matches: 7. The V gene's germline CDR1 is MDHEN and CDR2 SYDVKM. The CDR3: CASSELGQANYGYTF. The DNA of the CDR3 is TGTGCCAGCAGCGAATTAGGACAGGCTAACTATGGCTACACCTTC.

V usage is TRBV5-1 and J usage is TRBJ1-1; TRBD1 matches 7 bases. Germline loops: CDR1 SGHRS, CDR2 YFSETQ. This CDR3 is built from 15 residues. The junction had 5 bases not matched to a gene; V was cut back by 2 bases and J by 1 base. The CDR3 sequence is CASSFRQGTNTEAFF. For the CDR3, the DNA is TGCGCCAGCAGCTTCAGACAGGGAACGAACACTGAAGCTTTCTTT.

This clone was found a few times. The CDR3 is CASSRAVGEPQHF. DNA of the CDR3: TGCGCCAGCTCCCGGGCCGTAGGGGAGCCCCAGCATTTT. V gene TRBV10-2 combines with J gene TRBJ1-5, with D tentatively TRBD1 (5 bases). Germline V gene lookup returns CDR1 WSHSY and CDR2 SAAADI. The CDR3 sequence is 13 residues long. V dropped 8 bases and J dropped 8 bases, with 16 bases sitting between them.

A few counts support this clone. The chain links TRBV7-2 to TRBJ2-7; D remains unclear. The CDR3 covers 13 residues. V was pared by 1 base and J by 3 bases, with 7 bases between. Germline CDR1 and CDR2: SGHTA and FQGNSA. CDR3 coding DNA: TGTGCCAGCAGCTTAGACACAAACTACGAGCAGTACTTC. This sequence encodes CASSLDTNYEQYF. The full variable domain, with the rest looked up from reference TRBV7-2 and TRBJ2-7, is GAGVSQSPSNKVTEKGKDVELRCDPISGHTALYWYRQSLGQGLEFLIYFQGNSAPDKSGLPSDRFSAERTGGSVSTLTIQRTQQEDSAVYLCASSLDTNYEQYFGPGTRLTVT.

This chain connects TRBV5-1 to TRBJ2-7, with D tentatively TRBD1 (5 bases). The V end was cut by 0 bases, the J end by 6 bases, with 10 bases between. Germline lookup yields CDR1 SGHRS and CDR2 YFSETQ. The CDR3 is made up of 13 amino acids. As DNA, the CDR3 is TGCGCCAGCAGCTTGGATTGGGGCGCCGAGCAGTACTTC. This encodes CASSLDWGAEQYF.

This clone was observed a handful of times. This chain links TRBV2 with TRBJ2-7; 13 bases are shared with TRBD2. From germline, CDR1 is SNHLY and CDR2 FYNNEI. V trimming: 8 bases; J trimming: 5 bases; junction bases outside the gene matches: 6. The CDR3 extends over 14 amino acids. Written as DNA, the CDR3 is TGTGCCAGCTTCCGGACTAGCGGGGGCGACGAGCAGTACTTC. Protein product: CASFRTSGGDEQYF.

This rearrangement joins TRBV28 to TRBJ1-1; D uncertain. This CDR3 region has 12 residues. V was pared by 6 bases and J by 4 bases, with 9 bases between. CDR1 MDHEN and CDR2 SYDVKM come from the germline V gene. Here the CDR3 reads CASRFGITEAFF. CDR3 DNA sequence: TGTGCCAGCAGGTTCGGGATCACTGAAGCTTTCTTT.

This clone appeared a few times. The V gene is TRBV18, the J gene TRBJ2-7; 7 bases match TRBD2. The V and J ends lost 4 bases and 3 bases, in that order; junction bases with no gene match: 9. The CDR3 runs to 15 residues. Germline-derived CDR1 and CDR2 are KGHSH and LQKENI. The CDR3 region is CASSRSGGGHYEQYF. The CDR3 region has the DNA TGTGCCAGCTCACGATCCGGCGGGGGTCACTACGAGCAGTACTTC.

This chain uses TRBV2 with TRBJ2-5; 9 nucleotides line up with TRBD1. From germline, CDR1 is SNHLY and CDR2 FYNNEI. The CDR3 runs 14 residues. V trimming: 6 bases; J trimming: 1 base; junction bases outside the gene matches: 3. CDR3 region: CASRRDRAQETQYF. CDR3 bases: TGTGCCAGCAGGCGGGACAGGGCCCAAGAGACCCAGTACTTC.

This clone was observed a few times. CDR3 amino acids: CSVEVGGGYTF. The CDR3 DNA reads as TGCAGCGTTGAAGTCGGTGGTGGCTACACCTTC. The chain recombines TRBV29-1 with TRBJ1-2, with D unclear. The CDR3 is 11 amino acids. Germline V gene lookup returns CDR1 SQVTM and CDR2 ANQGSEA. Trimming pared 1 base from V and 7 bases from J, leaving 7 bases between.

The rearrangement links TRBV27 to TRBJ2-7, with D perhaps matching TRBD2 (5 bases). The CDR3 is 17 amino acids. The germline V gene encodes CDR1 MNHEY and CDR2 SMNVEV (reference sequence). The V and J ends lost 5 bases and 4 bases respectively, with 24 bases between them. The CDR3 spells CASSPLGVAESGYEQYF. The CDR3 bases are TGTGCCAGCAGTCCCCTCGGAGTGGCGGAAAGCGGTTACGAGCAGTACTTC.

This clone was counted a few times. CDR3 loop: CATSRDRGAGPDTQYF. The CDR3 DNA reads as TGTGCCACCAGCAGAGATCGTGGAGCGGGACCAGATACGCAGTATTTT. The chain employs TRBV15 and TRBJ2-3, with TRBD2 matching over 7 bases. This CDR3 has 16 amino acids. V dropped 0 bases and J dropped 4; count of bases not matched to a gene: 7. From germline, CDR1 is LNHNV and CDR2 YYDKDF (reference sequence).

The rearrangement links TRBV10-3 to TRBJ2-5; 13 bases align to TRBD2. The CDR3 sequence is 15 residues long. J gave up 5 bases and V 7 bases, and 7 bases lay outside the gene matches. CDR1 is ENHRY and CDR2 is SYGVKD in the germline V gene. In DNA, the CDR3 is TGTGCCATCAAACCGGGACTAGCGGGATCGGAGACCCAGTACTTC. This encodes CAIKPGLAGSETQYF.

V and J are TRBV7-9 and TRBJ1-1; possible D gene TRBD1, 6 bases. Germline assignment: CDR1 SEHNR and CDR2 FQNEAQ (reference sequence). V was cut by 1 base and J by 9 bases, with 18 bases left in between. CDR3 length: 15 residues. The CDR3 protein is CASSLVGGADLKAFF. The CDR3 DNA sequence: TGTGCCAGCAGCTTAGTCGGGGGGGCCGATCTTAAAGCTTTCTTT.

The chain recombines TRBV7-3 with TRBJ1-1; D gene uncertain. Germline V CDR1 and CDR2: SGHTA, FQGTGA. Trimming pared 4 bases from V and 1 base from J, leaving 13 bases between. The CDR3 is 15 residues long. The CDR3 nucleotides read TGTGCCAGCAGCTCAGGACCCCGGGGGAACACTGAAGCTTTCTTT. This translates into CASSSGPRGNTEAFF. Based on the CDR3 plus reference TRBV7-3 and TRBJ1-1, the full variable domain is GAGVSQTPSNKVTEKGKYVELRCDPISGHTALYWYRQSLGQGPEFLIYFQGTGAADDSGLPNDRFFAVRPEGSVSTLKIQRTERGDSAVYLCASSSGPRGNTEAFFGQGTRLTVV.

V is TRBV7-9 and J is TRBJ2-7; maybe TRBD2 (6 bases). The V gene lost 0 bases and the J gene lost 6 bases, with 18 bases spanning the gap. There are 16 residues in the CDR3. The germline V gene encodes CDR1 SEHNR and CDR2 FQNEAQ (reference sequence). The CDR3 spells CASSLAGGVEFGEQYF. CDR3 in DNA: TGTGCCAGCAGCTTAGCGGGCGGGGTGGAGTTCGGCGAGCAGTACTTC.

The genes are TRBV6-1 and TRBJ1-6; weak D call: TRBD1 (5 bases). The CDR3 has 15 amino acids. Trimming removed 6 bases at V and 10 bases at J, with 19 bases between. Germline V gene lookup returns CDR1 MNHNS and CDR2 SASEGT. CDR3 in amino acids: CASSKPEPGGSPLHF. For the CDR3, the DNA is TGTGCCAGCAGCAAGCCGGAACCCGGGGGATCACCCCTCCACTTT.

This chain connects TRBV18 to TRBJ2-2; 12 nucleotides agree with TRBD2. The CDR3 is 16 amino acids. V was clipped by 0 bases and J by 5 bases; unmatched bases: 1. CDR1 is KGHSH and CDR2 is LQKENI in the germline V gene. CDR3 in DNA: TGTGCCAGCTCACCACCGGGGACTAGCGGGACCGGGGAGCTGTTTTTT. The encoded protein is CASSPPGTSGTGELFF.

CDR3 region: CAARTGARGPYNEQFF. The DNA for the CDR3 is TGTGCCGCGAGGACAGGGGCTAGGGGCCCCTACAATGAGCAGTTCTTC. V is TRBV10-3 and J is TRBJ2-1, with 9 nucleotides matching TRBD1. Trimming at V came to 11 bases and at J to 2 bases, leaving 13 bases not matched to a gene. This CDR3 spans 16 amino acids. The germline V gene has CDR1 ENHRY and CDR2 SYGVKD.

This chain uses TRBV29-1 with TRBJ1-1; no definite D call. The CDR3 totals 12 residues. The germline V gene encodes CDR1 SQVTM and CDR2 ANQGSEA. V was trimmed by 3 bases and J by 5 bases, leaving 10 bases between them. This CDR3 reads CSVDRRGTEAFF. The CDR3 bases are TGCAGCGTTGACCGCAGAGGTACTGAAGCTTTCTTT. The whole variable domain, remainder taken from reference TRBV29-1 and TRBJ1-1, is SAVISQKPSRDICQRGTSLTIQCQVDSQVTMMFWYRQQPGQSLTLIATANQGSEATYESGFVIDKFPISRPNLTFSTLTVSNMSPEDSSIYLCSVDRRGTEAFFGQGTRLTVV.

The chain links TRBV11-2 to TRBJ2-7; TRBD2 is a possible D gene (5 bases). V gave up 2 bases and J gave up 0 bases, with 8 bases separating them. Germline lookup yields CDR1 SGHAT and CDR2 FQNNGV. This CDR3 is built from 14 residues. CDR3 DNA sequence: TGTGCCAGCAGCTTATCTAGCCGCTCCTACGAGCAGTACTTC. This sequence encodes CASSLSSRSYEQYF.